The T cell receptor beta chain described here comes from a study of control samples from healthy donors and cancer patients. Clones were read by immunoSEQ multiplex PCR, and TCRdb kept only the in-frame ones, dropping some. Among some 150,000 clones listed, about 90% were seen once. Germline values: CDR1 SGHRS, CDR2 YFSETQ. J gave up 6 bases and V 2 bases, and 7 bases lay outside the gene matches. This CDR3 is built from 16 residues. The source is a man aged 18 to 29 in good health. The sequenced sample consisted of blood. The rearrangement uses TRBV5-1 and TRBJ2-3, with TRBD2 matching 12 bases. The CDR3 spells CASSLTSGGYSDTQYF. The CDR3 region has the DNA TGCGCCAGCAGCTTAACTAGCGGGGGGTACTCCGATACGCAGTATTTT.